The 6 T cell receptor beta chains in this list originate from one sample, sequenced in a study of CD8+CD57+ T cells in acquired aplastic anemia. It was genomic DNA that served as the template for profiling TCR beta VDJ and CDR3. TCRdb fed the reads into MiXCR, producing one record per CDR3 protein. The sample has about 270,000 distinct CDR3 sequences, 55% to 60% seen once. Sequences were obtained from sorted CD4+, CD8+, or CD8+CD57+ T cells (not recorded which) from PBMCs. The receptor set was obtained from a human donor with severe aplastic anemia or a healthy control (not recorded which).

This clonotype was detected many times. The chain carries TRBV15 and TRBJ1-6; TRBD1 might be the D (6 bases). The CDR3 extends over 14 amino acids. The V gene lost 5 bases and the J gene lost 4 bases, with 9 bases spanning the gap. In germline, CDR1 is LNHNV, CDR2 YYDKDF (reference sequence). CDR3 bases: TGTGCCACCAGCGTCCAGGGGTATAATTCACCCCTCCACTTT. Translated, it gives CATSVQGYNSPLHF.

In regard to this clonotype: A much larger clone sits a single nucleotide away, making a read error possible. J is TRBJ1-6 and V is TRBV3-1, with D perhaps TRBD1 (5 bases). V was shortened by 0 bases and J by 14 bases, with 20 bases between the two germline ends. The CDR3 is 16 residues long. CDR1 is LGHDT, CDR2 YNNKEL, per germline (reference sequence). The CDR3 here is CASSQDGGSYPYTLHF. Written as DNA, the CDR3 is TGTGCCAGCAGCCAAGACGGGGGGTCTTATCCATACACCCTCCACTTT.

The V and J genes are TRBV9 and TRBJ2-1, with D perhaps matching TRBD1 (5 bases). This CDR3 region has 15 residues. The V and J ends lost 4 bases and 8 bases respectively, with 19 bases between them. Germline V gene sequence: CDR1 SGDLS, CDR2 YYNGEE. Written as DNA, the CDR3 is TGTGCCAGCAGCATTCTCTCGACAGTGAGCGATGAGCAGTTCTTC. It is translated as CASSILSTVSDEQFF.

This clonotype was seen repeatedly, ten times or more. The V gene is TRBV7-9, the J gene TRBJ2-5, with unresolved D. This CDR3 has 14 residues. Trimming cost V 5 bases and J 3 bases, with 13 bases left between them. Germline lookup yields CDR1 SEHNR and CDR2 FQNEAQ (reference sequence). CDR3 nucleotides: TGTGCCAGCAGCCAAATGGGCCCCGAAGAGACCCAGTACTTC. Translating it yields CASSQMGPEETQYF.

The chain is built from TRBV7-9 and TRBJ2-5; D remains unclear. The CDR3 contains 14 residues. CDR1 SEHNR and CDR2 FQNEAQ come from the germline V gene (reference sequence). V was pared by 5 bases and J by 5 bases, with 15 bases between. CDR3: CASSQLAERETQYF. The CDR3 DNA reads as TGTGCCAGCAGCCAGCTTGCGGAACGGGAGACCCAGTACTTC.

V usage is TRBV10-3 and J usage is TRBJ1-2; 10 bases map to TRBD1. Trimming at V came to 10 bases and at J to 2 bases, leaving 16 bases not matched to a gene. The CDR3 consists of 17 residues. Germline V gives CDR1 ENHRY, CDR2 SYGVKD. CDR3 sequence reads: CASRRKSGTGANYGYTF. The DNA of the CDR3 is TGTGCCAGCAGGCGCAAATCCGGGACAGGGGCCAACTATGGCTACACCTTC.